The 22 T cell receptor beta chains in this list originate from one sample, sequenced in a study of T cell responses to AZD1222 COVID-19 vaccine. The repertoire was sequenced with immunoSEQ multiplex PCR; TCRdb's copy has only in-frame clones and lacks some. The table lists about 130,000 clones, roughly nine tenths of them singletons. Sequencing used peripheral blood, obtained 28 days after the second AZD1222 dose. The receptor set was obtained from an adult who received the AZD1222 COVID-19 vaccine.

The CDR3 bases are TGTGCCAGCAGCCAAGATGGGTTCTCGGGGCCCCAGCATTTT. Amino acid sequence: CASSQDGFSGPQHF. V and J are TRBV3-1 (or the pseudogene TRBV3-2) and TRBJ1-5, with no clear D. CDR3 size: 14 residues. The germline V and J ends were trimmed by 0 bases and 9 bases, with 12 bases remaining between them. Per germline, CDR1 LGHDT and CDR2 YNNKEL (reference sequence).

This chain uses TRBV24-1 with TRBJ2-2; TRBD1 matches at 10 bases. This CDR3 spans 13 amino acids. V shed 9 bases and J 5 bases; nucleotides not matched to a gene: 2. Germline assignment: CDR1 KGHDR and CDR2 SFDVKD. CDR3 coding DNA: TGTGCCACCCGGGACAGGGGTACCGGGGAGCTGTTTTTT. Its translation: CATRDRGTGELFF.

V usage is TRBV6-2 or TRBV6-3 and J usage is TRBJ1-6, with 10 bases aligning to TRBD1. CDR1 is MNHEY and CDR2 is SVGEGT in the germline V gene. Trimming cost V 5 bases and J 0 bases; bases outside gene matches: 4. CDR3 length: 17 amino acids. DNA for the CDR3: TGTGCCAGCAGTGGGACAGGGGCTAGCTCCTATAATTCACCCCTCCACTTT. Translated, it gives CASSGTGASSYNSPLHF.

V and J are TRBV28 and TRBJ1-4; no clear D. With 6 bases removed from V and 3 bases from J, the gap between germline ends came to 11 bases. The CDR3 contains 14 residues. Germline CDR1 MDHEN, CDR2 SYDVKM. The DNA for the CDR3 is TGTGCCAGCAGGCCGGGGTCAGCTAATGAAAAACTGTTTTTT. It translates to CASRPGSANEKLFF.

In this sample, this clone turned up once. The rearrangement uses TRBV11-1 and TRBJ2-1; D is tentatively TRBD1 or TRBD2 (6 bases each). Germline lookup yields CDR1 SGHAT and CDR2 FQDESV (reference sequence). This CDR3 has 15 residues. V lost 1 base to trimming and J lost 9 bases, with 16 bases between them. CDR3 in DNA: TGTGCCAGCAGCTTAGGTTTACAGGGAGGCCGTGAGCAGTTCTTC. Translated, it gives CASSLGLQGGREQFF.

The genes are TRBV2 and TRBJ2-1; D is unclear. The ends were cut back, 7 bases at V and 2 bases at J, with 0 bases in the middle. This CDR3 region has 10 residues. Per the germline V gene, CDR1 is SNHLY and CDR2 is FYNNEI. In DNA form, the CDR3 reads TGTGCCAGCACCTACAATGAGCAGTTCTTC. Translating gives CASTYNEQFF. Combining the CDR3 with reference TRBV2 and TRBJ2-1 gives the whole variable domain EPEVTQTPSHQVTQMGQEVILRCVPISNHLYFYWYRQILGQKVEFLVSFYNNEISEKSEIFDDQFSVERPDGSNFTLKIRSTKLEDSAMYFCASTYNEQFFGPGTRLTVL.

The chain joins TRBV5-1 to TRBJ2-1; D might be TRBD2 (6 bases). V lost 2 bases and J 7 bases, leaving 16 bases between the germline ends. The germline CDR1 and CDR2 sequences are SGHRS and YFSETQ. There are 15 residues in the CDR3. Here the CDR3 reads CASSFALGGGNEQFF. The DNA for the CDR3 is TGCGCCAGCAGCTTTGCGTTGGGTGGGGGGAATGAGCAGTTCTTC. Using reference TRBV5-1 and TRBJ2-1 for the parts outside the CDR3, the full variable domain is KAGVTQTPRYLIKTRGQQVTLSCSPISGHRSVSWYQQTPGQGLQFLFEYFSETQRNKGNFPGRFSGRQFSNSRSEMNVSTLELGDSALYLCASSFALGGGNEQFFGPGTRLTVL.

The chain recombines TRBV2 with TRBJ1-5; D gene ambiguous. The germline V gene has CDR1 SNHLY and CDR2 FYNNEI. Trimming removed 6 bases from V and 0 bases from J, with 9 bases in between. This CDR3 has 14 residues. The CDR3: CASRGGPSNQPQHF. The CDR3 bases are TGTGCCAGCAGAGGAGGGCCTAGCAATCAGCCCCAGCATTTT.

The rearrangement uses TRBV30 and TRBJ2-3, with TRBD1 matching 9 bases. The germline V gene has CDR1 GTSNPN and CDR2 SVGIG (reference sequence). Losses at the gene ends were 2 bases for V and 4 bases for J; bases not matched to a gene: 4. This CDR3 has 14 residues. The CDR3 DNA reads as TGTGCCTGGAGTCCCTGGACAGGGGCAGATACGCAGTATTTT. This encodes CAWSPWTGADTQYF.

The chain links TRBV27 to TRBJ1-1; D unclear. Germline loops: CDR1 MNHEY, CDR2 SMNVEV (reference sequence). V was clipped by 6 bases and J by 6 bases, with 11 bases between them. This CDR3 has 12 residues. CDR3 nucleotides: TGTGCCAGCAGAGGCATGTTCGCTGAAGCTTTCTTT. Amino acids: CASRGMFAEAFF.

The CDR3 DNA sequence: TGTGCCAGCAGCTCAACAGGGCTCTCTGGAAACACCATATATTTT. It codes for CASSSTGLSGNTIYF. The genes are TRBV7-9 and TRBJ1-3; tentative D call: TRBD1 (6 bases). CDR3 size: 15 residues. CDR1 SEHNR and CDR2 FQNEAQ come from the germline V gene (reference sequence). V was cut by 4 bases and J by 0 bases, with 10 bases left in between. Together with reference TRBV7-9 and TRBJ1-3, the CDR3 gives the full variable domain: DTGVSQNPRHKITKRGQNVTFRCDPISEHNRLYWYRQTLGQGPEFLTYFQNEAQLEKSRLLSDRFSAERPKGSFSTLEIQRTEQGDSAMYLCASSSTGLSGNTIYFGEGSWLTVV.

This sequence joins TRBV2 and TRBJ2-3; D is perhaps TRBD1 (5 bases). The CDR3 covers 11 residues. Trimming left V 9 bases short and J 10 bases short, with 14 bases between. Germline V gene sequence: CDR1 SNHLY, CDR2 FYNNEI. As DNA, the CDR3 is TGTGCCAGTAGACCCGGCAGGGCGCAGTATTTT. Translation: CASRPGRAQYF.

The chain employs TRBV6-1 and TRBJ1-1; 7 nucleotides match TRBD1. CDR3 length: 15 amino acids. V lost 7 bases to trimming and J lost 0 bases; unmatched junction nucleotides: 8. The germline V gene encodes CDR1 MNHNS and CDR2 SASEGT. The chain's CDR3 is CASTPTGWMNTEAFF. CDR3 nucleotides: TGTGCCAGCACCCCGACAGGGTGGATGAACACTGAAGCTTTCTTT.

The chain recombines TRBV5-1 with TRBJ2-3; no reliable D call. From germline, CDR1 is SGHRS and CDR2 YFSETQ. This CDR3 region has 13 residues. V was cut by 3 bases and J by 5 bases, with 10 bases left in between. Here the CDR3 DNA reads TGCGCCAGCAGCTCCTTTATTGGAGATACGCAGTATTTT. Translating it yields CASSSFIGDTQYF.

The chain combines TRBV3-1 (or the pseudogene TRBV3-2) with TRBJ2-1; 14 bases are shared with TRBD2. CDR1 is LGHDT, CDR2 YNNKEL, per germline (reference sequence). The V gene end was trimmed by 4 bases and the J gene end by 6 bases; junction bases not matched to a gene: 11. There are 18 residues in the CDR3. CDR3 DNA: TGTGCCAGCAGCCCCGGACTAGCGGGGGGCCACCGCTTCAATGAGCAGTTCTTC. It codes for CASSPGLAGGHRFNEQFF.

J is TRBJ2-3 and V is TRBV6-6; 10 bases are shared with TRBD2. With 5 bases clipped from V and 8 bases from J, the junction kept 13 bases outside the gene matches. This CDR3 is built from 16 residues. The V gene's germline CDR1 is MNHNY and CDR2 SVGAGI (reference sequence). CDR3 nucleotides: TGTGCCAGCAGTAACGCTCTAGCGGGAGAATTTGGTACGCAGTATTTT. As protein: CASSNALAGEFGTQYF.

The J gene is TRBJ2-5, the V gene TRBV7-1; D is unresolved. TRBV7-1 is placed among ORFs of uncertain function. The CDR3 extends over 10 amino acids. Trimming pared 3 bases from V and 14 bases from J, leaving 10 bases between. CDR3 DNA sequence: TGTGCCAGCAGCTCGGGCTCCGTTTACTTC. Its translation: CASSSGSVYF.

The rearrangement joins TRBV5-5 to TRBJ1-1; D is unclear. This CDR3 is 11 amino acids long. The V end lost 0 bases, the J end lost 11 bases, and 8 bases lay between the germline ends. Germline V gene sequence: CDR1 SGHKS, CDR2 YYEKEE (reference sequence). The CDR3 spells CASSLEGTAFF. For the CDR3, the DNA is TGTGCCAGCAGCTTGGAGGGCACGGCTTTCTTT.

The gene calls are TRBV10-1 and TRBJ1-1, with 7 bases matching TRBD1. V shed 7 bases and J 6 bases; nucleotides not matched to a gene: 8. Germline V CDR1 and CDR2: WNHNN, SYGVQD (reference sequence). This CDR3 region has 13 residues. CDR3: CASKGTATSEAFF. The CDR3 DNA follows: TGCGCCAGCAAGGGGACAGCGACATCTGAAGCTTTCTTT.

This chain connects TRBV7-9 to TRBJ2-2; the D gene could be TRBD1 or TRBD2 (6 bases each). The CDR3 extends over 16 amino acids. The V gene's germline CDR1 is SEHNR and CDR2 FQNEAQ (reference sequence). Between the trimmed V and J ends, which lost 3 bases and 4 bases, there was a span of 15 bases. This CDR3 is CASSFKGGFSTGELFF. The CDR3 coding sequence is TGTGCCAGCAGCTTTAAGGGGGGATTTAGCACCGGGGAGCTGTTTTTT.

The CDR3: CASSLGLGGGYTF. CDR3 sequence (DNA): TGTGCCAGCAGCTTGGGGCTAGGAGGTGGCTACACCTTC. The chain couples TRBV5-6 to TRBJ1-2, with D unclear. The CDR3 is made up of 13 amino acids. Trimming took off 0 bases at V and 7 bases at J, with 10 bases between the two ends. CDR1 SGHDT and CDR2 YYEEEE come from the germline V gene.

This chain joins TRBV6-2 or TRBV6-3 and TRBJ1-1; D not resolved. Germline V lookup: CDR1 MNHEY, CDR2 SVGEGT. The CDR3 runs 14 residues. With 5 bases removed from V and 1 base from J, the gap between germline ends came to 11 bases. Here the CDR3 reads CASSVLGPNTEAFF. CDR3 coding DNA: TGTGCCAGCAGTGTTTTGGGCCCGAACACTGAAGCTTTCTTT.